Following are 21 T cell receptor beta chains from one sample sequenced in a study of blood T cell repertoires in COVID-19. Sequenced by immunoSEQ multiplex PCR; TCRdb stores in-frame clones only, minus some. The data contain over 60,000 clones, around 86% of them singletons. Sequenced input: peripheral blood. Receptor source: a man aged 65 to 79 with acute or convalescent COVID-19.

This clone was detected once. V usage is TRBV5-3 and J usage is TRBJ2-3; 8 bases line up with TRBD2. TRBV5-3 is annotated as an ORF whose role is uncertain. Trimming removed 2 bases from V and 2 bases from J; junction bases left unmatched: 10. The CDR3 is made up of 17 amino acids. CDR3 protein: CARSLISGATITDTQYF. CDR3 bases: TGTGCCAGAAGCTTAATTAGCGGGGCCACCATCACAGATACGCAGTATTTT.

V gene TRBV5-1 combines with J gene TRBJ1-5; D may be TRBD1 (6 bases). The ends were cut back, 0 bases at V and 6 bases at J, with 13 bases in the middle. The CDR3 has 15 residues. Germline CDR1 and CDR2: SGHRS and YFSETQ. CDR3 sequence (DNA): TGCGCCAGCAGCTTGGGAGGGCTAGGGGGTCAGCCCCAGCATTTT. It translates to CASSLGGLGGQPQHF.

V is TRBV7-9 and J is TRBJ2-5; D not resolved. Trimming removed 4 bases from V and 2 bases from J, with 11 bases in between. In germline, CDR1 is SEHNR, CDR2 FQNEAQ (reference sequence). The CDR3 is 14 residues long. The CDR3 spells CASSSRALQETQYF. As DNA, the CDR3 is TGTGCCAGCAGCTCTAGAGCTTTACAAGAGACCCAGTACTTC.

The rearrangement uses TRBV5-6 and TRBJ1-2; a possible D gene is TRBD1 (6 bases). Trimming removed 3 bases at V and 8 bases at J, with 11 bases between. The CDR3 sequence is 12 residues long. Germline CDR1 SGHDT, CDR2 YYEEEE. CDR3 sequence: CASSWEQGGYTF. The DNA of the CDR3 is TGTGCCAGCAGCTGGGAACAGGGCGGCTACACCTTC.

The chain has TRBV7-9 and TRBJ1-3; no clear D gene. This CDR3 has 14 residues. In germline, CDR1 is SEHNR, CDR2 FQNEAQ (reference sequence). Trimming pared 0 bases from V and 2 bases from J, leaving 5 bases between. CDR3 protein: CASSLAETGNTIYF. CDR3 bases: TGTGCCAGCAGCTTAGCCGAGACTGGAAACACCATATATTTT.

This chain connects TRBV10-2 to TRBJ2-3; TRBD2 matches at 13 bases. The germline CDR1 and CDR2 sequences are WSHSY and SAAADI. The CDR3 has 16 amino acids. Germline trimming cut 7 bases from V and 2 bases from J; bases unmatched to any gene: 6. This chain's CDR3 is CASTLTSGGSTDTQYF. CDR3 DNA: TGCGCCAGCACCCTGACTAGCGGGGGGTCCACAGATACGCAGTATTTT.

V usage is TRBV19 and J usage is TRBJ2-7; a weak D match, TRBD2 (6 bases). V lost 2 bases, J lost 4 bases, and 12 bases lay in between. The CDR3 has 14 amino acids. Germline-derived CDR1 and CDR2 are LNHDA and SQIVND (reference sequence). CDR3 coding DNA: TGTGCCAGTAGTATACTCGGGACTGGATACGAGCAGTACTTC. Residues: CASSILGTGYEQYF.

V and J are TRBV6-5 and TRBJ2-1; 7 bases map to TRBD1. Trimming at V came to 5 bases and at J to 4 bases, leaving 2 bases not matched to a gene. This CDR3 has 13 amino acids. Germline V lookup: CDR1 MNHEY, CDR2 SVGAGI. CDR3 sequence (DNA): TGTGCCAGCAGTAGGGACAGTTACAATGAGCAGTTCTTC. Its translation is CASSRDSYNEQFF.

The gene calls are TRBV9 and TRBJ2-3; 7 positions agree with TRBD2. J gave up 4 bases and V 3 bases, and 11 bases lay outside the gene matches. In germline, CDR1 is SGDLS, CDR2 YYNGEE. This CDR3 region has 16 residues. CDR3 coding DNA: TGTGCCAGCAGCGCCCCGGGACTGGGGGGGGCAGATACGCAGTATTTT. It encodes CASSAPGLGGADTQYF.

The chain links TRBV21-1 to TRBJ1-1; TRBD1 is taken as the D call from the table, unchecked against the DNA. TRBV21-1 is labeled a pseudogene. CDR3 length equals 16 residues. The CDR3 DNA sequence: TGTGCCAGCAGCAAATACAGGGGCGACTCAAACACTGAAGCTTTCTTT. It translates to CASSKYRGDSNTEAFF.

The chain employs TRBV10-2 and TRBJ2-1, with D uncertain. There are 12 residues in the CDR3. The germline V gene has CDR1 WSHSY and CDR2 SAAADI. V was trimmed by 5 bases and J by 4 bases, leaving 6 bases between them. The CDR3, as DNA: TGCGCCAGCAGTTCAGATTACAATGAGCAGTTCTTC. Its translation is CASSSDYNEQFF.

This clone has only a few counts. The chain carries TRBV9 and TRBJ2-1; the match to TRBD2 covers 8 bases. Germline V gene lookup returns CDR1 SGDLS and CDR2 YYNGEE. This CDR3 comprises 15 residues. Trimming cost V 1 base and J 6 bases; bases outside gene matches: 6. The chain's CDR3 is CASSVWGLAGNEQFF. DNA for the CDR3: TGTGCCAGCAGCGTATGGGGGCTAGCGGGCAATGAGCAGTTCTTC.

The CDR3 region is CASSPGGLAGLNEQFF. In nucleotides, the CDR3 is TGTGCCAGCAGTCCTGGTGGACTAGCGGGGCTCAATGAGCAGTTCTTC. The V gene is TRBV7-9, the J gene TRBJ2-1, with 12 bases matching TRBD2. The V gene's germline CDR1 is SEHNR and CDR2 FQNEAQ (reference sequence). This CDR3 comprises 16 residues. The trim removed 6 bases at V and 6 bases at J, leaving 9 bases unmatched.

The CDR3 DNA sequence: TGTGCCAGCAGTCTAACTAACTATGGCTACACCTTC. Its protein product is CASSLTNYGYTF. The J gene is TRBJ1-2, the V gene TRBV28; no reliable D call. Trimming stripped 5 bases from V and 0 bases from J, with 4 bases between. Germline lookup yields CDR1 MDHEN and CDR2 SYDVKM. The CDR3 has 12 amino acids.

This sequence joins TRBV7-3 and TRBJ1-1; maybe TRBD1 (6 bases). This CDR3 has 15 residues. Germline CDR1 and CDR2: SGHTA and FQGTGA. V lost 5 bases to trimming and J lost 0 bases, with 13 bases between them. CDR3 bases: TGTGCCAGCAGCAAACAGGGATCCATGAACACTGAAGCTTTCTTT. Its translation is CASSKQGSMNTEAFF.

The chain recombines TRBV5-1 with TRBJ2-1; 7 bases line up with TRBD2. CDR3 length: 14 amino acids. V was clipped by 2 bases and J by 8 bases; unmatched bases: 7. Germline V gives CDR1 SGHRS, CDR2 YFSETQ. DNA for the CDR3: TGCGCCAGCAGCTTCGAGACTAGCAGCCATGAGCAGTTCTTC. It encodes CASSFETSSHEQFF.

The chain carries TRBV27 and TRBJ1-4; 12 bases fit TRBD1. Germline values: CDR1 MNHEY, CDR2 SMNVEV (reference sequence). V dropped 3 bases and J dropped 6; count of bases not matched to a gene: 8. The CDR3 consists of 17 residues. CDR3: CASSFSGQGAPYEKLFF. The CDR3 DNA reads TGTGCCAGCAGTTTCTCGGGACAGGGGGCCCCGTATGAAAAACTGTTTTTT. Filled out from reference TRBV27 and TRBJ1-4, the complete variable domain reads EAQVTQNPRYLITVTGKKLTVTCSQNMNHEYMSWYRQDPGLGLRQIYYSMNVEVTDKGDVPEGYKVSRKEKRNFPLILESPSPNQTSLYFCASSFSGQGAPYEKLFFGSGTQLSVL.

The V gene is TRBV2, the J gene TRBJ2-1, with D perhaps TRBD2 (5 bases). Between the trimmed V and J ends, which lost 6 bases and 4 bases, there was a span of 13 bases. Germline V gene sequence: CDR1 SNHLY, CDR2 FYNNEI. This CDR3 comprises 14 residues. In DNA form, the CDR3 reads TGTGCCAGCAGCGGAGGTAATTCTTACAATGAGCAGTTCTTC. It encodes CASSGGNSYNEQFF. The full variable domain, its missing parts supplied by reference TRBV2 and TRBJ2-1, is EPEVTQTPSHQVTQMGQEVILRCVPISNHLYFYWYRQILGQKVEFLVSFYNNEISEKSEIFDDQFSVERPDGSNFTLKIRSTKLEDSAMYFCASSGGNSYNEQFFGPGTRLTVL.

The J gene is TRBJ2-7, the V gene TRBV12-3 or TRBV12-4; perhaps TRBD1 as D (6 bases). V was shortened by 5 bases and J by 9 bases, with 17 bases between the two germline ends. This CDR3 has 13 amino acids. As DNA, the CDR3 is TGTGCCAGCAGTACCCCTCCTGGCAGGGGGCAGTACTTC. Protein: CASSTPPGRGQYF.

This chain joins TRBV28 and TRBJ1-2; D uncertain. With 2 bases removed from V and 4 bases from J, the gap between germline ends came to 5 bases. Germline V CDR1 and CDR2: MDHEN, SYDVKM. The CDR3 loop spans 12 amino acids. In DNA, the CDR3 is TGTGCCAGCAGTTTAGGGCCCTATGGCTACACCTTC. Protein product: CASSLGPYGYTF.

The gene calls are TRBV28 and TRBJ2-7; 9 bases line up with TRBD2. V lost 6 bases to trimming and J lost 6 bases; unmatched junction nucleotides: 12. The CDR3 length is 15 residues. Germline V gives CDR1 MDHEN, CDR2 SYDVKM. CDR3 in DNA: TGTGCCAGCAGCAGAGCGGGACTAGCAGTCGGCGAGCAGTACTTC. As protein: CASSRAGLAVGEQYF.